The 30 T cell receptor beta chains listed next were all sequenced from one sample in a study of blood T cell repertoires in COVID-19. The data were produced by immunoSEQ multiplex PCR, yet TCRdb's version contains in-frame clones alone and is incomplete. Seen here are fewer than 120,000 clones, about three quarters observed once, and the top ten hold under 20%. Sequencing was done on a sample of peripheral blood. The source is a woman older than 75 with active or convalescent COVID-19.

The rearrangement joins TRBV5-1 to TRBJ2-1; TRBD2 might be the D (5 bases). Per germline, CDR1 SGHRS and CDR2 YFSETQ. The V gene lost 1 base and the J gene lost 9 bases, with 14 bases spanning the gap. The CDR3 sequence is 14 residues long. The CDR3, as DNA: TGCGCCAGCAGCTTGATCCGGAGGACGGGTGAGCAGTTCTTC. The encoded protein is CASSLIRRTGEQFF.

This clone was observed a few times. V and J are TRBV6-1 and TRBJ2-2, with D perhaps TRBD2 (5 bases). Per the germline V gene, CDR1 is MNHNS and CDR2 is SASEGT. CDR3 length: 17 amino acids. Trimming removed 5 bases from V and 0 bases from J, with 16 bases in between. The CDR3 loop reads CASSKGRGSSNTGELFF. The DNA for the CDR3 is TGTGCCAGCAGTAAAGGGAGAGGAAGTTCGAACACCGGGGAGCTGTTTTTT.

The chain links TRBV18 to TRBJ2-2; no firm D call. The V end was cut by 3 bases, the J end by 0 bases, with 11 bases between. The CDR3 has 16 residues. Germline lookup yields CDR1 KGHSH and CDR2 LQKENI. The CDR3 region has the DNA TGTGCCAGCTCACCTGAGTTGTTGACGAACACCGGGGAGCTGTTTTTT. Its translation is CASSPELLTNTGELFF. Filled out from reference TRBV18 and TRBJ2-2, the complete variable domain reads NAGVMQNPRHLVRRRGQEARLRCSPMKGHSHVYWYRQLPEEGLKFMVYLQKENIIDESGMPKERFSAEFPKEGPSILRIQQVVRGDSAAYFCASSPELLTNTGELFFGEGSRLTVL.

The chain employs TRBV6-2 or TRBV6-3 and TRBJ2-7; 9 nucleotides agree with TRBD2. The germline V gene encodes CDR1 MNHEY and CDR2 SVGEGT. The V gene end was trimmed by 5 bases and the J gene end by 4 bases; junction bases not matched to a gene: 12. This CDR3 spans 16 amino acids. CDR3: CASSAPLSSGMYEQYF. CDR3 coding DNA: TGTGCCAGCAGTGCCCCCCTTTCTAGCGGGATGTACGAGCAGTACTTC.

This clone was observed a single time. V and J are TRBV30 and TRBJ1-4; TRBD1 aligns across 8 bases. Per germline, CDR1 GTSNPN and CDR2 SVGIG (reference sequence). The CDR3 runs 13 residues. V lost 7 bases to trimming and J lost 6 bases; unmatched junction nucleotides: 7. In DNA form, the CDR3 reads TGTGCCTTCACAGGGGGGAGGTATGAAAAACTGTTTTTT. It codes for CAFTGGRYEKLFF. Looking up the rest from reference TRBV30 and TRBJ1-4 gives the full variable domain: SQTIHQWPATLVQPVGSPLSLECTVEGTSNPNLYWYRQAAGRGLQLLFYSVGIGQISSEVPQNLSASRPQDRQFILSSKKLLLSDSGFYLCAFTGGRYEKLFFGSGTQLSVL.

The V gene is TRBV6-5, the J gene TRBJ2-7; TRBD2 aligns across 7 bases. The V gene's germline CDR1 is MNHEY and CDR2 SVGAGI. V dropped 1 base and J dropped 3; count of bases not matched to a gene: 3. The CDR3 has 14 residues. CDR3 sequence reads: CASSYYRGSYEQYF. The CDR3 DNA sequence: TGTGCCAGCAGTTACTATCGCGGGAGCTACGAGCAGTACTTC.

The V call is TRBV7-3, the J call TRBJ2-3; 9 bases line up with TRBD1. Per the germline V gene, CDR1 is SGHTA and CDR2 is FQGTGA. J gave up 6 bases and V 2 bases, and 3 bases lay outside the gene matches. CDR3 length: 14 residues. CDR3 sequence (DNA): TGTGCCAGCAGCTTACTCGGACAGGGGGATACGCAGTATTTT. Translation gives CASSLLGQGDTQYF.

The chain employs TRBV7-2 and TRBJ2-7, with 7 bases matching TRBD2. The CDR3 totals 15 residues. V shed 2 bases, J shed 0 bases, and the junction held 4 bases outside the gene matches. Germline V gene data show CDR1 as SGHTA and CDR2 as FQGNSA. The CDR3 sequence is CASSLRRESSYEQYF. The CDR3 bases are TGTGCCAGCAGCTTACGGCGGGAGAGCTCCTACGAGCAGTACTTC.

V usage is TRBV2 and J usage is TRBJ1-6; 11 nucleotides agree with TRBD1. The CDR3 is 16 amino acids. Germline lookup yields CDR1 SNHLY and CDR2 FYNNEI. V lost 6 bases to trimming and J lost 7 bases; unmatched junction nucleotides: 8. The CDR3 DNA sequence: TGTGCCAGCAGGGCGAGAGGGACAGGGGGGAATTCACCCCTCCACTTT. Protein sequence: CASRARGTGGNSPLHF.

This clone was seen ten or more times. The chain couples TRBV19 to TRBJ2-4, with D uncertain. This CDR3 is built from 16 residues. With 4 bases removed from V and 0 bases from J, the gap between germline ends came to 13 bases. The germline V gene has CDR1 LNHDA and CDR2 SQIVND (reference sequence). Written as DNA, the CDR3 is TGTGCCAGTAGTACCCTCTCGTTACTAGCCAAAAACATTCAGTACTTC. Translation gives CASSTLSLLAKNIQYF.

This chain connects TRBV6-5 to TRBJ1-4; possibly TRBD1 for D (5 bases). V gave up 2 bases and J gave up 15 bases, with 25 bases separating them. CDR3 length: 16 amino acids. The germline V gene encodes CDR1 MNHEY and CDR2 SVGAGI. CDR3 loop: CASSYNPPGTRGGVFF. For the CDR3, the DNA is TGTGCCAGCAGTTACAATCCCCCCGGGACCCGGGGGGGGGTGTTTTTT.

J is TRBJ2-3 and V is TRBV18; TRBD2 agrees at 7 bases. CDR1 is KGHSH and CDR2 is LQKENI in the germline V gene. Trimming took 2 bases from V and 2 from J; bases not matched to a gene: 7. The CDR3 spans 16 residues. The DNA of the CDR3 is TGTGCCAGCTCACCATGGGTAGCGGGCACCACAGATACGCAGTATTTT. This gives the protein CASSPWVAGTTDTQYF.

The CDR3 nucleotides are TGTGCCAGCAGCTTACAGGGAGGGATGGGTTCACCCCTCCACTTT. It specifies CASSLQGGMGSPLHF. This chain links TRBV7-3 with TRBJ1-6; possible D gene TRBD1, 5 bases. This CDR3 comprises 15 residues. Trimming took 2 bases from V and 9 from J, leaving 14 bases between them. Per the germline V gene, CDR1 is SGHTA and CDR2 is FQGTGA.

The chain links TRBV18 to TRBJ1-2; 9 bases align to TRBD1. The CDR3 covers 15 residues. Germline V CDR1 and CDR2: KGHSH, LQKENI. The trim removed 3 bases at V and 6 bases at J, leaving 8 bases unmatched. Here the CDR3 reads CASSPPGQGFDGYTF. Here the CDR3 DNA reads TGTGCCAGCTCACCCCCGGGACAGGGATTTGATGGCTACACCTTC.

The rearrangement uses TRBV5-1 and TRBJ2-5; 8 bases align to TRBD1. CDR3 length equals 13 residues. J lost 5 bases, V lost 4 bases, and 4 bases had no gene match. Germline CDR1 and CDR2: SGHRS and YFSETQ. Here the CDR3 DNA reads TGCGCCAGCAGCAAGGACAGGGAGGAGACCCAGTACTTC. Protein: CASSKDREETQYF. Full variable domain (rest looked up from reference TRBV5-1 and TRBJ2-5): KAGVTQTPRYLIKTRGQQVTLSCSPISGHRSVSWYQQTPGQGLQFLFEYFSETQRNKGNFPGRFSGRQFSNSRSEMNVSTLELGDSALYLCASSKDREETQYFGPGTRLLVL.

J is TRBJ1-2 and V is TRBV2, with D tentatively TRBD1 (5 bases). Between the trimmed V and J ends, which lost 9 bases and 2 bases, there was a span of 25 bases. The germline V gene has CDR1 SNHLY and CDR2 FYNNEI. This CDR3 has 17 residues. In DNA, the CDR3 is TGTGCCAGTCCACTCCAAGGATGGATGCAGGGCAACTATGGCTACACCTTC. This encodes CASPLQGWMQGNYGYTF.

V and J are TRBV6-5 and TRBJ2-1; maybe TRBD1 (5 bases). Germline V gives CDR1 MNHEY, CDR2 SVGAGI. CDR3 length: 15 amino acids. V was shortened by 5 bases and J by 12 bases, with 23 bases between the two germline ends. CDR3 region: CASSPRITSRRGQFF. For the CDR3, the DNA is TGTGCCAGCAGTCCTCGGATAACATCTCGAAGGGGGCAGTTCTTC.

This chain uses TRBV7-3 with TRBJ2-3, with D maybe TRBD1 (6 bases). The germline CDR1 and CDR2 sequences are SGHTA and FQGTGA. The CDR3 runs to 15 residues. The V end lost 5 bases, the J end lost 1 base, and 13 bases lay between the germline ends. CDR3 sequence reads: CASSPSRTGTDTQYF. CDR3 coding DNA: TGTGCCAGCAGCCCCTCACGGACAGGCACAGATACGCAGTATTTT.

This sequence joins TRBV2 and TRBJ2-3, with 10 bases fitting TRBD2. Germline values: CDR1 SNHLY, CDR2 FYNNEI. This CDR3 spans 18 amino acids. The V segment lost 10 bases and the J segment 5 bases; nucleotides outside the gene matches: 21. The CDR3 region has the DNA TGTGCCATCGGGGGCAGGGGGCAACTAGCGGGATATCTAGATACGCAGTATTTT. Translation: CAIGGRGQLAGYLDTQYF. The full variable domain, completed using reference TRBV2 and TRBJ2-3, is EPEVTQTPSHQVTQMGQEVILRCVPISNHLYFYWYRQILGQKVEFLVSFYNNEISEKSEIFDDQFSVERPDGSNFTLKIRSTKLEDSAMYFCAIGGRGQLAGYLDTQYFGPGTRLTVL.

This CDR3 reads CASSLVARNTEAFF. DNA of the CDR3: TGTGCCAGCAGCTTAGTTGCCAGGAACACTGAAGCTTTCTTT. V usage is TRBV7-8 and J usage is TRBJ1-1; the D is unclear. The CDR3 extends over 14 amino acids. V lost 1 base and J 1 base, leaving 7 bases between the germline ends. The germline gives CDR1 SGHVS, CDR2 FQNEAQ.

The chain recombines TRBV7-6 with TRBJ2-1; perhaps TRBD1 as D (5 bases). Looked up from germline, CDR1 is SGHVS and CDR2 is FNYEAQ. The CDR3 sequence is 16 residues long. Between the trimmed V and J ends, which lost 4 bases and 3 bases, there was a span of 16 bases. CDR3 residues: CASSSQGVPYYNEQFF. The DNA of the CDR3 is TGTGCCAGCAGCTCCCAAGGGGTCCCCTACTACAATGAGCAGTTCTTC.

This chain connects TRBV3-1 (or the pseudogene TRBV3-2) to TRBJ1-2; D is ambiguous. The CDR3 runs 14 residues. The V gene's germline CDR1 is LGHDT and CDR2 YNNKEL (reference sequence). Trimming removed 6 bases from V and 4 bases from J, with 15 bases in between. CDR3 sequence (DNA): TGTGCCAGCAGTTCTGTGACGGCTAGCTATGGCTACACCTTC. Its protein product is CASSSVTASYGYTF.

V usage is TRBV19 and J usage is TRBJ1-2; 7 bases agree with TRBD1. The germline CDR1 and CDR2 sequences are LNHDA and SQIVND (reference sequence). The CDR3 has 13 residues. V lost 7 bases to trimming and J lost 3 bases; unmatched junction nucleotides: 5. The CDR3 DNA follows: TGTGCCAGTACCGCTACAGGGGACTATGGCTACACCTTC. It encodes CASTATGDYGYTF. The variable domain in full, with the rest retrieved from reference TRBV19 and TRBJ1-2, is DGGITQSPKYLFRKEGQNVTLSCEQNLNHDAMYWYRQDPGQGLRLIYYSQIVNDFQKGDIAEGYSVSREKKESFPLTVTSAQKNPTAFYLCASTATGDYGYTFGSGTRLTVV.

The chain is built from TRBV28 and TRBJ2-2; 7 bases align to TRBD2. Germline V gives CDR1 MDHEN, CDR2 SYDVKM. Germline trimming cut 3 bases from V and 6 bases from J; bases unmatched to any gene: 4. This CDR3 spans 14 amino acids. CDR3 protein: CASSFAGVAGELFF. The CDR3 region has the DNA TGTGCCAGCAGTTTCGCGGGAGTGGCCGGGGAGCTGTTTTTT.

The chain recombines TRBV28 with TRBJ1-5, with D possibly TRBD1 on 6 matching bases. V was trimmed by 10 bases and J by 6 bases, leaving 22 bases between them. The CDR3 length is 15 residues. Germline V lookup: CDR1 MDHEN, CDR2 SYDVKM. As DNA, the CDR3 is TGTGCCACCTATCCCGGAGACAGGCGTGGTCAGCCCCAGCATTTT. Its protein is CATYPGDRRGQPQHF.

This clone has a single count. The chain carries TRBV3-1 (or the pseudogene TRBV3-2) and TRBJ2-1; possible D gene TRBD1, 6 bases. The V end was cut by 4 bases, the J end by 10 bases, with 11 bases between. CDR1 LGHDT and CDR2 YNNKEL come from the germline V gene (reference sequence). The CDR3 extends over 12 amino acids. CDR3 DNA sequence: TGTGCCAGCAGCCCATTAGGACAGGAGCAGTTCTTC. This sequence encodes CASSPLGQEQFF.

The chain uses TRBV7-3 and TRBJ2-5; 9 bases agree with TRBD1. CDR3 length: 15 amino acids. CDR1 is SGHTA, CDR2 FQGTGA, per germline. V lost 4 bases, J lost 5 bases, and 8 bases stayed unmatched. The CDR3 loop reads CASSSTGGWGETQYF. The CDR3 nucleotides are TGTGCCAGCAGCTCCACAGGGGGCTGGGGGGAGACCCAGTACTTC.

This chain uses TRBV2 with TRBJ2-3; a possible D gene is TRBD2 (5 bases). V shed 6 bases and J shed 0 bases, with 10 bases lying between them. The V gene's germline CDR1 is SNHLY and CDR2 FYNNEI. The CDR3 has 14 amino acids. CDR3 DNA sequence: TGTGCCAGCAGGGCGCGGACTAGCACAGATACGCAGTATTTT. Protein: CASRARTSTDTQYF.

In this sample, this clone turned up a few times. This sequence joins TRBV6-2 or TRBV6-3 and TRBJ2-3, with 12 bases lining up with TRBD2. The CDR3 is 16 amino acids. J lost 7 bases, V lost 7 bases, and 12 bases had no gene match. Germline V CDR1 and CDR2: MNHEY, SVGEGT. CDR3 sequence: CASNPRPLAGGNTQYF. For the CDR3, the DNA is TGTGCCAGCAACCCTCGACCCCTAGCGGGAGGGAATACGCAGTATTTT.

This clone showed up just a few times. The chain uses TRBV2 and TRBJ2-7; TRBD1 matches 8 bases. The CDR3 spans 13 residues. J was trimmed by 3 bases and V by 6 bases; bases with no gene match: 4. From germline, CDR1 is SNHLY and CDR2 FYNNEI. The CDR3 protein is CASSSTGVYEQYF. The CDR3 coding sequence is TGTGCCAGCAGCTCGACAGGGGTCTACGAGCAGTACTTC.